This T cell receptor beta chain was profiled in a study of blood T cell repertoires in COVID-19. At the level of the study: Some COVID-19 samples were acute and others convalescent; all came from the United States, Italy and Spain.

Assay: immunoSEQ multiplex PCR; the TCRdb copy retains only in-frame clones and omits some. The data contain about 130,000 clones, roughly 89% of them singletons. V lost 7 bases and J 7 bases, leaving 12 bases between the germline ends. CDR3 length equals 12 residues. Germline-derived CDR1 and CDR2 are KGHDR and SFDVKD. V is TRBV24-1 and J is TRBJ1-1; D uncertain. This TCR was recovered from a man between 60 and 75 years old with COVID-19, enrolled during active disease. Material: peripheral blood. The CDR3: CATREARSEAFF. The CDR3 DNA is TGTGCCACCAGGGAGGCTCGGAGTGAAGCTTTCTTT.